This T cell receptor (beta chain) was found in a study of response to subunit inactivated influenza vaccine. TCRdb ran MiXCR on the RT-PCR reads and lists one entry per CDR3 protein. The sample shows 550,000 to 800,000 distinct CDR3 sequences, around 14% of them seen only once. Regarding this clonotype: Its antigen is not known.

The CDR3 totals 15 residues. Germline V gene sequence: CDR1 MNHNS, CDR2 SASEGT. Trimming removed 7 bases from V and 0 bases from J; junction bases left unmatched: 5. Regarding the study as a whole: Each seasonal influenza vaccination recruits few new T cells, the authors suggested.

This clonotype was sampled from a man aged 45 to 65 who received an inactivated influenza vaccine. The rearrangement joins TRBV6-1 to TRBJ1-4; 7 bases match TRBD1. The material was PBMCs from blood, obtained roughly 2 weeks before vaccination. CDR3 amino acids: CASTRDSATNEKLFF. CDR3 DNA: TGTGCCAGCACCCGGGACAGCGCAACTAATGAAAAACTGTTTTTT.